This T cell receptor beta chain was observed in a study of T cell changes during pregnancy in multiple sclerosis. The CDR3 has 13 residues. Trimming pared 0 bases from V and 5 bases from J, leaving 6 bases between. Germline V gives CDR1 SGHRS, CDR2 YFSETQ. Libraries were prepared by immunoSEQ multiplex PCR; TCRdb keeps only in-frame clonotypes and omits some of them. This repertoire shows fewer than 130,000 clones, more than 85% found once; its top ten account for 3.5%. The sequence derives from a female donor with multiple sclerosis, enrolled in a pregnancy study. V gene TRBV5-1 combines with J gene TRBJ2-1; tentative D call: TRBD1 (5 bases). Sequencing used peripheral blood, obtained after pregnancy. The CDR3, as DNA: TGCGCCAGCAGCTTGGGACAGCACAATGAGCAGTTCTTC. This translates into CASSLGQHNEQFF.